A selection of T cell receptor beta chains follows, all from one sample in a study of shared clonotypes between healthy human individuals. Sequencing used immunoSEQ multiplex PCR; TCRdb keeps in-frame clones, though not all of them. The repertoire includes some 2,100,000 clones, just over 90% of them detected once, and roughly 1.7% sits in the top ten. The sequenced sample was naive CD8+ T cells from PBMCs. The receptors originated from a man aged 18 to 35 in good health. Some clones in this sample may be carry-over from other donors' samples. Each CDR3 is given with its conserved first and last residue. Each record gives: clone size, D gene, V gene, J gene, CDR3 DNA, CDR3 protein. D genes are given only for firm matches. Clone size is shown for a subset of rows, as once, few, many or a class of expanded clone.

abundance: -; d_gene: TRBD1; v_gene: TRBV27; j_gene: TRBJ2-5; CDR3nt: TGTGCCAGCAGTTTATCTAGTGACAGGGGGCAAGAGACCCAGTACTTC; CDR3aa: CASSLSSDRGQETQYF
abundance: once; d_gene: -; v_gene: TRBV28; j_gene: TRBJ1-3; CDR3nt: TGTGCCAGCAGTTTAAGTCTCTATCCCGGAAACACCATATATTTT; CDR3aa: CASSLSLYPGNTIYF
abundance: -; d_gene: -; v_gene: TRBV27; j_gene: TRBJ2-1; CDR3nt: TGTGCCAGCAGATCCCTTCAAGGCAGGGAAGACAATGAGCAGTTCTTC; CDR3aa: CASRSLQGREDNEQFF
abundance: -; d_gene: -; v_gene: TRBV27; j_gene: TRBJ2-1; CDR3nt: TGTGCCAGCAGCTATGGAGTTGGAAACAATGAGCAGTTCTTC; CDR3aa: CASSYGVGNNEQFF
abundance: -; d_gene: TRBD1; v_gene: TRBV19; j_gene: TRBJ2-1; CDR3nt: TGTGCCAGTAGTGGGGGACAGGGGTATCTATCCCACAATGAGCAGTTCTTC; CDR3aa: CASSGGQGYLSHNEQFF
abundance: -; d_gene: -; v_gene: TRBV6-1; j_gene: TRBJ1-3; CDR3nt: TGTGCCAGCGATTTCGGTGGAAACACCATATATTTT; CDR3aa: CASDFGGNTIYF
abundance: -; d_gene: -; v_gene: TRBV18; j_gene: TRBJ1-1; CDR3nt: TGTGCCAGCTCACCCGTGGGGCAGTTGGACACTGAAGCTTTCTTT; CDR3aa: CASSPVGQLDTEAFF
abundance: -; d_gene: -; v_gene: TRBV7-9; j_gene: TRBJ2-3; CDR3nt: TGTGCCAGCAGCTTTGGGGAAGATACGCAGTATTTT; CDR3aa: CASSFGEDTQYF
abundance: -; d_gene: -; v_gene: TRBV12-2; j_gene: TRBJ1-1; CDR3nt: TGTGCAAGTCGCTTAGTGGGGGGCGAGAGCACTGAAGCTTTCTTT; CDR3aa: CASRLVGGESTEAFF
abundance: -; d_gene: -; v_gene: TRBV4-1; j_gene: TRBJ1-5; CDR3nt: TGCGCCAGCAGCCAAGAAGGGGCGGCTCCGGGTCAGCCCCAGCATTTT; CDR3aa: CASSQEGAAPGQPQHF
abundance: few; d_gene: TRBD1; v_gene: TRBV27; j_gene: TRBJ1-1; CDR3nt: TGTGCCAGCAGTTTATCCGACAGGGGTGGCACTGAAGCTTTCTTT; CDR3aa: CASSLSDRGGTEAFF
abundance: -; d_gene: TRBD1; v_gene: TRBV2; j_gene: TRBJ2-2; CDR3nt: TGTGCCAGCAGTGAACCGACCCCGGGACAGGGCGCGACCGGGGAGCTGTTTTTT; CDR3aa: CASSEPTPGQGATGELFF
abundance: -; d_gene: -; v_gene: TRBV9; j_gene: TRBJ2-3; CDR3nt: TGTGCCAGCAGCGTAGGATTCAGGAGCATGGATACGCAGTATTTT; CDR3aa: CASSVGFRSMDTQYF
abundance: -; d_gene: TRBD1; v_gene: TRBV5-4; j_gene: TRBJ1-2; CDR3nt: TGTGCCAGCAGCAAAGGGGGCAAAGGGGACGGCTACACCTTC; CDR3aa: CASSKGGKGDGYTF
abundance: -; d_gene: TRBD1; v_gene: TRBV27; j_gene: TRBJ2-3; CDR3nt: TGTGCCAGCAGTTCCCGGACAGGGGGCGTGCCAGATACGCAGTATTTT; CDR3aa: CASSSRTGGVPDTQYF
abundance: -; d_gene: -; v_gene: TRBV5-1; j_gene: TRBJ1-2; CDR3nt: TGCGCCAGCAGCTCCTTGAGAGGCTACACCTTC; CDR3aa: CASSSLRGYTF
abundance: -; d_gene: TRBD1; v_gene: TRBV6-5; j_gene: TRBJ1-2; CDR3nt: TGTGCCAGCAGTGTTTCCGGGACAGGGGGAGGCGGCTACACCTTC; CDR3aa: CASSVSGTGGGGYTF
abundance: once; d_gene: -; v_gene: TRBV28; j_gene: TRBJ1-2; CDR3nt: TGTGCCAGCAGTTCTTTGGACAGCAAAAACTATGGCTACACCTTC; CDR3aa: CASSSLDSKNYGYTF
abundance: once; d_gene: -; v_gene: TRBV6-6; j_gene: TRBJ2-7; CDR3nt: TGTGCCAGCAGTTACTCCCGGTACGAGCAGTACTTC; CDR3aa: CASSYSRYEQYF
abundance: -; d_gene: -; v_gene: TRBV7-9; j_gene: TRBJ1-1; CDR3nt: TGTGCCAGCAGCTTCACCCCAGGGTTGTCTGAAGCTTTCTTT; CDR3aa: CASSFTPGLSEAFF
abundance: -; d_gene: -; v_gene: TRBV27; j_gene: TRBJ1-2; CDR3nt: TGTGCCAGCAGCTTTTGGGGGAGACTAGATCTCTATGGCTACACCTTC; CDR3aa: CASSFWGRLDLYGYTF
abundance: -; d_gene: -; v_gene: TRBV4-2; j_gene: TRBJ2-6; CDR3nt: TGTGCCAGCAGCCAAGAAGACTCTGGGGCCAACGTCCTGACTTTC; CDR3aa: CASSQEDSGANVLTF
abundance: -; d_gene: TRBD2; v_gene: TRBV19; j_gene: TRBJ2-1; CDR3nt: TGTGCCAGTAGTACTCTAGCGGGAGGGGCTACCGATGAGCAGTTCTTC; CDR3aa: CASSTLAGGATDEQFF
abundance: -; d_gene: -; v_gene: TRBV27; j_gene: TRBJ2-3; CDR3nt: TGTGCCAGCAGTTTCGACCGCGCGGATACGCAGTATTTT; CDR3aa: CASSFDRADTQYF
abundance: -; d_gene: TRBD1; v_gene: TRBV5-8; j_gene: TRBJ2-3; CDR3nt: TGTGCCAGCAGCAAGCCCGGGACAGGGACAGATACGCAGTATTTT; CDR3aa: CASSKPGTGTDTQYF
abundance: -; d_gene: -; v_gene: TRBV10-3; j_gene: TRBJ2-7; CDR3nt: TGTGCCATCGCCCCCGGGCCTACCATGGAGCAGTACTTC; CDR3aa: CAIAPGPTMEQYF
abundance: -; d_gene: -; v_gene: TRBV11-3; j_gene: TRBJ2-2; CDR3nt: TGTGCCAGCAGCCCGCGGAGGGCCCCGAACACCGGGGAGCTGTTTTTT; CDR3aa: CASSPRRAPNTGELFF
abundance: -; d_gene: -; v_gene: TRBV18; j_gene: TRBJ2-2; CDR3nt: TGTGCCAGCTCACCAATCGGCCGGGGAAGCACCGGGGAGCTGTTTTTT; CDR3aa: CASSPIGRGSTGELFF
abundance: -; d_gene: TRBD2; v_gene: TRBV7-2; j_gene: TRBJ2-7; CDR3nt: TGTGCCAGCAGTCGGACTAGCGGGCCCTCCTACGAGCAGTACTTC; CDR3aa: CASSRTSGPSYEQYF
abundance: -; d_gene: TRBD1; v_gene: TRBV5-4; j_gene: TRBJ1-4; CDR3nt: TGTGCCAGCAGCTTGGTGCCGGGACAGGGGAATAATGAAAAACTGTTTTTT; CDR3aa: CASSLVPGQGNNEKLFF
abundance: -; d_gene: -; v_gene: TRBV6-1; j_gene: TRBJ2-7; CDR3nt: TGTGCCAGCTCTTCAGGGTACTGGAGCTACGAGCAGTACTTC; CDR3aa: CASSSGYWSYEQYF
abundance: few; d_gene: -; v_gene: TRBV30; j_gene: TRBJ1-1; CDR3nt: TGTGCCTGGAGTCCAGGGTACACTGAAGCTTTCTTT; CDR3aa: CAWSPGYTEAFF
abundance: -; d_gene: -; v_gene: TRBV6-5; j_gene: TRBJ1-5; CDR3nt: TGTGCCAGCAGCCCCATGGACGCAAGCAATCAGCCCCAGCATTTT; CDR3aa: CASSPMDASNQPQHF
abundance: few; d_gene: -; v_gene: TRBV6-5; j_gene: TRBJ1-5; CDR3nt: TGTGCCAGCAGAGGAGGGCAGGGGTTTCGTCAGCCCCAGCATTTT; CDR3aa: CASRGGQGFRQPQHF
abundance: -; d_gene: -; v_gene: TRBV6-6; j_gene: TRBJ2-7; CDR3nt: TGTGCCAGCAGTTACGCCCCGCAGGGTGGTTCCTACGAGCAGTACTTC; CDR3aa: CASSYAPQGGSYEQYF
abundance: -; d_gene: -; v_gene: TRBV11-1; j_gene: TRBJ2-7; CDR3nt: TGTGCCAGCAGCTTAGGACCGTCCTACGAGCAGTACTTC; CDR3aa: CASSLGPSYEQYF
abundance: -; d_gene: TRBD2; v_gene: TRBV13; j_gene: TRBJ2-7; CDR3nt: TGTGCCAGCAGCTTAGGACTAGCGCCCTCCTACGAGCAGTACTTC; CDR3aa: CASSLGLAPSYEQYF
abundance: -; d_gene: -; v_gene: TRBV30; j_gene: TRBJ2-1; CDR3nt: TGTGCCTGGAGGGGAGGGCGGGGGCTCTACAATGAGCAGTTCTTC; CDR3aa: CAWRGGRGLYNEQFF
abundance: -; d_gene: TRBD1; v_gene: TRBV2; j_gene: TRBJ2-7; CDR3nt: TGTGCCAGCAGTGAAGCGCGGGACAGGACCGGCTACGAGCAGTACTTC; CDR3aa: CASSEARDRTGYEQYF
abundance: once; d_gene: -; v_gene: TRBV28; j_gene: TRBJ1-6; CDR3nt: TGTGCCAGCGGGGAGGGACTAAATAATTCACCCCTCCACTTT; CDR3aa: CASGEGLNNSPLHF
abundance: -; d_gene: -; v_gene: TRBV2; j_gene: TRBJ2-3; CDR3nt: TGTGCCAGCAGTGAAGCTAGATTTAGTAGTCTACATACGCAGTATTTT; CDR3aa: CASSEARFSSLHTQYF
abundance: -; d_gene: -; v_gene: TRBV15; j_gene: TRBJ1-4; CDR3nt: TGTGCCACCAGCAGAGATCCGCCTGGGGGGACTAATGAAAAACTGTTTTTT; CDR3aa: CATSRDPPGGTNEKLFF
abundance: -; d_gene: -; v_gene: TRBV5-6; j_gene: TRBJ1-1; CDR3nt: TGTGCCAGCAGCTTCGGACAGTTGAACACTGAAGCTTTCTTT; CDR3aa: CASSFGQLNTEAFF
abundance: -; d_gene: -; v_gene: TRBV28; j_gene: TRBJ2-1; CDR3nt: TGTGCCAGCAACCCTGCGGGGAGCTCCTACAATGAGCAGTTCTTC; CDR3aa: CASNPAGSSYNEQFF
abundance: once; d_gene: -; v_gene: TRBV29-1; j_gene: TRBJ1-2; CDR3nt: TGCAGCCCCGAGGTGGCAGGGAGTTATGGCTACACCTTC; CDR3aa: CSPEVAGSYGYTF
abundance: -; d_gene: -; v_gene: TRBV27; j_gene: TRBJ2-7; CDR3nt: TGTGCCAGCAGTTTACAAGGGAGCGAGCAGTACTTC; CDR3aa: CASSLQGSEQYF
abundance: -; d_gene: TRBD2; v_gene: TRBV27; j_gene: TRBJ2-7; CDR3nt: TGTGCCAGCAGGCCCGGACTAGCGCTTCACTACGAGCAGTACTTC; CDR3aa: CASRPGLALHYEQYF
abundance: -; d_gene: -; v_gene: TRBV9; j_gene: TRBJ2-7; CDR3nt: TGTGCCAGCAGCACCTACACGACCCTTTACGACGAGCAGTACTTC; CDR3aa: CASSTYTTLYDEQYF